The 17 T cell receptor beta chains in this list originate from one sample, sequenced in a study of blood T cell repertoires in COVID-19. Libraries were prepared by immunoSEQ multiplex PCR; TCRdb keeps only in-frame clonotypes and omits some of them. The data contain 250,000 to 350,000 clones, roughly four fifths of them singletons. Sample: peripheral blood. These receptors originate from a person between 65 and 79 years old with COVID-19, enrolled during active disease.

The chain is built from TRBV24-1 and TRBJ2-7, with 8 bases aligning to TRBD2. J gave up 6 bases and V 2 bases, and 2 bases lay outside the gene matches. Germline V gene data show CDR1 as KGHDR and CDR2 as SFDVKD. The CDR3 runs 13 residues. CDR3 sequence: CATSDSGGGEQYF. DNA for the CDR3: TGTGCCACCAGTGATTCGGGGGGGGGCGAGCAGTACTTC.

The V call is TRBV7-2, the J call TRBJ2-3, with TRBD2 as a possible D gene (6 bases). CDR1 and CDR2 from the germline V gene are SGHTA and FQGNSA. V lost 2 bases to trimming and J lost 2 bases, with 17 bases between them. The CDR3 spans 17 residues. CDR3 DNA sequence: TGTGCCAGCAGCTTATCCCTACGCGGGGAGATCACAGATACGCAGTATTTT. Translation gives CASSLSLRGEITDTQYF.

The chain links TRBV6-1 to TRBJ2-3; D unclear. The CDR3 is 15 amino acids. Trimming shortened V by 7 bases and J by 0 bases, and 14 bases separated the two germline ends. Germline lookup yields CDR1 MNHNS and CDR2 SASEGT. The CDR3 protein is CASTLLSPSTDTQYF. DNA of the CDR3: TGTGCCAGCACCTTACTTTCTCCTAGCACAGATACGCAGTATTTT.

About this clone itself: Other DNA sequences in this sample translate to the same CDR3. The CDR3 is CASTRGVGTGELFF. CDR3 nucleotide sequence: TGTGCCAGCACCCGGGGGGTCGGAACCGGGGAGCTGTTTTTT. V and J are TRBV28 and TRBJ2-2; the match to TRBD2 covers 7 bases. Germline V lookup: CDR1 MDHEN, CDR2 SYDVKM. The CDR3 is 14 residues long. The V and J ends lost 7 bases and 5 bases, in that order; junction bases with no gene match: 7.

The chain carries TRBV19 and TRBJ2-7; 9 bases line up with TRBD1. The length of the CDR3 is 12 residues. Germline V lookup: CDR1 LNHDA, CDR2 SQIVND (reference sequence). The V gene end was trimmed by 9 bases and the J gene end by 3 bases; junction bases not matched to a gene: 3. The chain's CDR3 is CASGTGLYEQYF. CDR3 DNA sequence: TGTGCCAGCGGGACAGGGCTCTACGAGCAGTACTTC.

CDR3 region: CAWRLAGAKNIQYF. The DNA for the CDR3 is TGTGCCTGGAGACTAGCGGGAGCCAAAAACATTCAGTACTTC. This chain uses TRBV30 with TRBJ2-4; 9 bases match TRBD2. The CDR3 loop spans 14 amino acids. V lost 3 bases, J lost 0 bases, and 0 bases stayed unmatched. CDR1 and CDR2 from the germline V gene are GTSNPN and SVGIG (reference sequence).

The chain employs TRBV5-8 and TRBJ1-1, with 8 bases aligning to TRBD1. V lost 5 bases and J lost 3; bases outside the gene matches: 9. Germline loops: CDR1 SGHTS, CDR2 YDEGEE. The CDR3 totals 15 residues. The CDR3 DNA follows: TGTGCCAGCAGACACAGGACAGGGAGGTACACTGAAGCTTTCTTT. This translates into CASRHRTGRYTEAFF.

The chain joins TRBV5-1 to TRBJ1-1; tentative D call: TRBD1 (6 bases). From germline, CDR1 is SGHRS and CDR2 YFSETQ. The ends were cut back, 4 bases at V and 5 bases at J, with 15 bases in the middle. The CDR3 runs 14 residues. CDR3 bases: TGCGCCAGCAGCACAGTACAGGGAAAGACTGAAGCTTTCTTT. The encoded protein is CASSTVQGKTEAFF. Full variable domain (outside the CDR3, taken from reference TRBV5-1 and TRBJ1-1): KAGVTQTPRYLIKTRGQQVTLSCSPISGHRSVSWYQQTPGQGLQFLFEYFSETQRNKGNFPGRFSGRQFSNSRSEMNVSTLELGDSALYLCASSTVQGKTEAFFGQGTRLTVV.

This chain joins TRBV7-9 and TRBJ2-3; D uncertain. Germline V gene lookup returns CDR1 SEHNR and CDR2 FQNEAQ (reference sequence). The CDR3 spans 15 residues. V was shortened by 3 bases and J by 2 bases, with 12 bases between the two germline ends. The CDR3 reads CASSLFQAPTDTQYF. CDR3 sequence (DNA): TGTGCCAGCAGCTTGTTCCAGGCTCCCACAGATACGCAGTATTTT. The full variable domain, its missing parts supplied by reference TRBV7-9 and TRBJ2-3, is DTGVSQNPRHKITKRGQNVTFRCDPISEHNRLYWYRQTLGQGPEFLTYFQNEAQLEKSRLLSDRFSAERPKGSFSTLEIQRTEQGDSAMYLCASSLFQAPTDTQYFGPGTRLTVL.

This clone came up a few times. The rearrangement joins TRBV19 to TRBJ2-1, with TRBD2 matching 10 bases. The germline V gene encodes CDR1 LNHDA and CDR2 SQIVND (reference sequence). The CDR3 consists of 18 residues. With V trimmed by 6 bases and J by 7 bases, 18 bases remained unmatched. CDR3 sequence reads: CASSQYRGAGGPRNEQFF. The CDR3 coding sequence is TGTGCCAGTAGCCAATATAGGGGAGCGGGGGGGCCGCGGAATGAGCAGTTCTTC.

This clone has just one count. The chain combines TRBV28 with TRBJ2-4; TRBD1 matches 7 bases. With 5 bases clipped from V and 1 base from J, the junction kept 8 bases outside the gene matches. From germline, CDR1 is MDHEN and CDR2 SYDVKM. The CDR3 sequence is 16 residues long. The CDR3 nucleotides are TGTGCCAGCAGTGCAGGGGGAGCCTTTGCCAAAAACATTCAGTACTTC. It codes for CASSAGGAFAKNIQYF.

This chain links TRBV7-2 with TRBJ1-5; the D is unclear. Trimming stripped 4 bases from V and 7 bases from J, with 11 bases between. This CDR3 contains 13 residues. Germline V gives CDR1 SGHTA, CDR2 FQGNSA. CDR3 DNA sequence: TGTGCCAGCAGCTCCGGACTCCTCCAGCCCCAGCATTTT. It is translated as CASSSGLLQPQHF.

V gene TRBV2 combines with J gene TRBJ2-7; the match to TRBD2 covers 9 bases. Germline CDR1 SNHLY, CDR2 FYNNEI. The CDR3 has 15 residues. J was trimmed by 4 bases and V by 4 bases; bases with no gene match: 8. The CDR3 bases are TGTGCCAGCAGTGGGGCGTTAGCGGGGGTTTACGAGCAGTACTTC. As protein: CASSGALAGVYEQYF.

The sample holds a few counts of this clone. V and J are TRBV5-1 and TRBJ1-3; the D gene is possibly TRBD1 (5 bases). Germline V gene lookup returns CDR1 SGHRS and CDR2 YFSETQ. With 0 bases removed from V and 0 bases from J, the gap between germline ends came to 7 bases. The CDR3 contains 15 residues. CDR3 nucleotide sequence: TGCGCCAGCAGCTTGGAGGGGCTCTCTGGAAACACCATATATTTT. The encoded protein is CASSLEGLSGNTIYF.

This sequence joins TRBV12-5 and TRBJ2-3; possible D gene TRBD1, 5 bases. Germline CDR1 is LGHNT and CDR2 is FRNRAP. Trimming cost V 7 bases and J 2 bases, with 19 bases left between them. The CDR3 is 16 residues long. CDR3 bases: TGTGCTAGTGCCAGGGTCCCTAGAGAATACACAGATACGCAGTATTTT. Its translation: CASARVPREYTDTQYF.

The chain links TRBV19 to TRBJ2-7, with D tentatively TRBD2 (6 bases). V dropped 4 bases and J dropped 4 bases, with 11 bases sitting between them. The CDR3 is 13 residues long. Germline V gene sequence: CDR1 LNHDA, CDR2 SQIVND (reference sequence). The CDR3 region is CASSSGAVYEQYF. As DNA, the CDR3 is TGTGCCAGTAGTAGCGGGGCGGTATACGAGCAGTACTTC. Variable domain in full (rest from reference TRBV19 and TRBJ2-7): DGGITQSPKYLFRKEGQNVTLSCEQNLNHDAMYWYRQDPGQGLRLIYYSQIVNDFQKGDIAEGYSVSREKKESFPLTVTSAQKNPTAFYLCASSSGAVYEQYFGPGTRLTVT.

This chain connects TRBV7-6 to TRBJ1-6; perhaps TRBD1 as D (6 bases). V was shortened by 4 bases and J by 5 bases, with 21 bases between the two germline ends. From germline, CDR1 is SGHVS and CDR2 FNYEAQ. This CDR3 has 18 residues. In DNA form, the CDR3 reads TGTGCCAGCAGCTCTCGGAGGCCAGGGGATTACAATAATTCACCCCTCCACTTT. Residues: CASSSRRPGDYNNSPLHF.